The present T cell receptor beta chain was sequenced within a study of T cell responses to AZD1222 COVID-19 vaccine listed by TCRdb under 2021. For the study in its entirety: AZD1222 recipients with second doses at about 4 weeks or about 12 weeks were pooled, because spike-specific TCR depth and breadth did not differ between schedules. TCR sequencing was performed for more than 230 trial participants, of whom around 210 were given two doses of AZD1222 and around 25 were given two doses of MenACWY control vaccine. Enrollment into the trials was organized by age into subgroups of 18-55, 56-69 and 70-plus years, and those subgroups contained approximately 150, 30 and 60 TCR-sequenced participants, respectively. Study-wide findings and limitations: Only a handful of AZD1222 recipients were SARS-CoV-2 seropositive at baseline, limiting conclusions about previously exposed vaccinees. CD4 TCRs associated with the vaccine covered the entire spike protein, and the dominant responses were in regions 160-218 and 743-854. After two AZD1222 doses, spike-specific TCR breadth and depth were significantly higher than at day 0 and than in MenACWY recipients. Because no day 14 peak-response samples were available, the repertoires could be characterized only after the peak T cell response. Participants were mostly white British and included more females than males, and it was suggested by the authors that clonal diversity may have been underestimated. In the small 56-69-year group, the increase in depth fell short of significance, most likely because of low power. Epitopes outside the regions mutated in the B.1.351 and B.1.1.7 variants were reportedly recognized by nearly half of the unique spike-specific TCRs.

The CDR3 regions of human TCRbeta chains were subjected to immunosequencing. The study's own analysis went as follows. TCRs in the repertoires were compared against a reference library of SARS-CoV-2-specific TCRs that had been generated with the MIRA antigen-specificity platform. Breadth was defined as the fraction of unique TCRs that were SARS-CoV-2-associated, and depth was defined as the fraction of total T cells that were SARS-CoV-2-associated. Each spike-specific TCR was assigned to its reactive spike region and to a CD4 or CD8 class using the MIRA data. Log10-transformed breadth and depth values were compared by one-way ANOVA with Sidak's multiple comparisons tests. TCRdb re-hosts the immuneACCESS table, in-frame sequences only. Its copies lack some clones; in the studies checked, an unresolved V gene accounts for under half of them, and the cause for the rest is not known. V and J calls plus clone size are reproduced from that table; the DNA served to infer D and trimming. A total of over 65,000 clones appear in this sample, 80% to 90% of them only once. About 5.7% of the sample goes to the ten largest clones.

V and J are trimmed by 2 bases and 2 bases, and the gene matches miss 3 bases of the junction. Counted from cysteine to phenylalanine, this CDR3 has 16 amino acids. The DNA shown is the 48-base CDR3, in frame from base 1. The CDR1 and CDR2 encoded by the germline V gene are SGHRS and YFSETQ. What the time point label conveys for this sample: baseline before first vaccination. Vaccinee samples came from UK trials COV001 and COV002, including a single-blind randomized controlled phase 2/3 trial of AZD1222 (ChAdOx1 nCoV-19) in healthy adults. For TCRbeta chain sequencing, PBMC samples from trial participants were taken at day 0 and at day 28 after the second dose. Remarks on this clone: Its recognized antigen is unknown. Base qualities are not at hand, and no much larger clone is one base apart.

The sequence was collected from an adult in good health. The sample was peripheral blood, taken on day 0 of AZD1222 vaccination. The chain is assembled from TRBV5-1 and TRBJ2-2, with 10 central nucleotides matching TRBD2. The CDR3 sequence is CASSFRTSGNTGELFF. The DNA sequence is as follows: TGCGCCAGCAGCTTCAGGACTAGCGGAAACACCGGGGAGCTGTTTTTT.